The 28 T cell receptor beta chains listed next were all sequenced from one sample in a study of cytomegalovirus exposure and HLA in healthy donors. PCR involved 60 Vbeta and 13 Jbeta primers. TCRdb keeps only in-frame clones here, not all; method: immunoSEQ multiplex PCR. The sample includes some 130,000 clones, 66% of them seen just once. The sequenced material came from PBMCs. These receptors were obtained from a human donor in good health.

This clone was seen just once. V is TRBV18 and J is TRBJ2-3, with TRBD2 matching over 9 bases. Unmatched junction bases numbered 5, after V lost 0 bases and J lost 4 bases. The CDR3 is 16 amino acids. Germline loops: CDR1 KGHSH, CDR2 LQKENI. This chain's CDR3 is CASSPPASGNADTQYF. CDR3 in DNA: TGTGCCAGCTCACCACCAGCTAGCGGGAATGCAGATACGCAGTATTTT. Filled out from reference TRBV18 and TRBJ2-3, the complete variable domain reads NAGVMQNPRHLVRRRGQEARLRCSPMKGHSHVYWYRQLPEEGLKFMVYLQKENIIDESGMPKERFSAEFPKEGPSILRIQQVVRGDSAAYFCASSPPASGNADTQYFGPGTRLTVL.

The V call is TRBV29-1, the J call TRBJ2-3; D remains unclear. This CDR3 spans 10 amino acids. Looked up from germline, CDR1 is SQVTM and CDR2 is ANQGSEA. V shed 7 bases and J shed 4 bases, with 6 bases lying between them. The CDR3 DNA sequence: TGCAGCGCCGTTCCAGATACGCAGTATTTT. Encoded protein: CSAVPDTQYF.

V gene TRBV29-1 combines with J gene TRBJ1-2, with TRBD1 matching 11 bases. CDR3 length: 12 residues. V lost 4 bases to trimming and J lost 8 bases; unmatched junction nucleotides: 3. Germline loops: CDR1 SQVTM, CDR2 ANQGSEA. The DNA of the CDR3 is TGCAGCGTTGGTGGACAGGGGGCCGGCTACACCTTC. Its translation is CSVGGQGAGYTF. Filled out from reference TRBV29-1 and TRBJ1-2, the complete variable domain reads SAVISQKPSRDICQRGTSLTIQCQVDSQVTMMFWYRQQPGQSLTLIATANQGSEATYESGFVIDKFPISRPNLTFSTLTVSNMSPEDSSIYLCSVGGQGAGYTFGSGTRLTVV.

In this sample, this clone turned up a few times. The chain couples TRBV7-9 to TRBJ1-2, with 7 bases that match TRBD1. The CDR3 is 16 residues long. V lost 5 bases, J lost 2 bases, and 11 bases stayed unmatched. Germline values: CDR1 SEHNR, CDR2 FQNEAQ (reference sequence). The CDR3 region is CASSRTGTAKNYGYTF. The CDR3 nucleotides are TGTGCCAGCAGCCGTACCGGGACAGCGAAAAACTATGGCTACACCTTC.

The genes are TRBV2 and TRBJ2-7; D not certain. Trimming pared 2 bases from V and 6 bases from J, leaving 8 bases between. The germline V gene encodes CDR1 SNHLY and CDR2 FYNNEI. The CDR3 spans 12 residues. The CDR3 protein is CASSESLVEQYF. The CDR3 coding sequence is TGTGCCAGCAGTGAAAGCTTAGTCGAGCAGTACTTC.

V is TRBV2 and J is TRBJ2-7; D is undetermined. Germline loops: CDR1 SNHLY, CDR2 FYNNEI. The CDR3 is 12 amino acids. V was pared by 5 bases and J by 6 bases, with 11 bases between. CDR3 nucleotide sequence: TGTGCCAGCAGTACGACTGGATTCGAGCAGTACTTC. Residues: CASSTTGFEQYF.

The V call is TRBV7-6, the J call TRBJ2-7; 8 nucleotides match TRBD2. With V trimmed by 5 bases and J by 4 bases, 10 bases remained unmatched. The CDR3 consists of 15 residues. Looked up from germline, CDR1 is SGHVS and CDR2 is FNYEAQ. The CDR3 DNA is TGTGCCAGCAGCCCCGAAGCAGGACTAGCATACGAGCAGTACTTC. It specifies CASSPEAGLAYEQYF.

This rearrangement joins TRBV7-9 to TRBJ2-7; 7 bases match TRBD1. The germline CDR1 and CDR2 sequences are SEHNR and FQNEAQ (reference sequence). CDR3 length: 19 residues. Trimming at V came to 2 bases and at J to 4 bases, leaving 20 bases not matched to a gene. The CDR3 region is CASSLYVGQRGSQTYEQYF. CDR3 coding DNA: TGTGCCAGCAGCTTATACGTGGGACAGCGAGGATCCCAGACATACGAGCAGTACTTC.

This clone appeared a few times. J is TRBJ2-3 and V is TRBV7-2; 10 bases map to TRBD1. This CDR3 is 17 amino acids long. Per germline, CDR1 SGHTA and CDR2 FQGNSA. Trimming took 5 bases from V and 2 from J; bases not matched to a gene: 10. CDR3 DNA: TGTGCCAGCAGCCCGCGAGGCGGGACAGGGGACACAGATACGCAGTATTTT. Translation: CASSPRGGTGDTDTQYF.

The chain recombines TRBV27 with TRBJ1-2; D gene uncertain. The CDR3 is made up of 13 amino acids. Germline assignment: CDR1 MNHEY and CDR2 SMNVEV (reference sequence). Trimming cost V 4 bases and J 4 bases, with 10 bases left between them. The CDR3: CASSSGFGYGYTF. DNA for the CDR3: TGTGCCAGCAGTTCGGGGTTCGGCTATGGCTACACCTTC.

This sequence joins TRBV29-1 and TRBJ1-2; the D is unclear. V lost 7 bases to trimming and J lost 0 bases, with 21 bases between them. The CDR3 runs 16 residues. Germline V CDR1 and CDR2: SQVTM, ANQGSEA. CDR3 loop: CSAIIRPPEANYGYTF. The CDR3 DNA sequence: TGCAGCGCGATCATCCGACCCCCTGAGGCTAACTATGGCTACACCTTC.

The chain employs TRBV11-2 and TRBJ2-5; 12 bases are a match to TRBD2. The CDR3 runs to 18 residues. The V gene's germline CDR1 is SGHAT and CDR2 FQNNGV. V shed 5 bases and J 1 base; nucleotides not matched to a gene: 11. The CDR3 DNA sequence: TGTGCCAGCAGCCCTCCCGGACTAGCGGGGATGATCCAAGAGACCCAGTACTTC. Amino acid sequence: CASSPPGLAGMIQETQYF.

The J gene is TRBJ2-5, the V gene TRBV7-2; the match to TRBD2 covers 8 bases. This CDR3 region has 15 residues. The V segment lost 7 bases and the J segment 5 bases; nucleotides outside the gene matches: 12. Germline CDR1 is SGHTA and CDR2 is FQGNSA. In DNA form, the CDR3 reads TGTGCCAGCACGCCGACTAGCGTGGTCGGGGAGACCCAGTACTTC. Translating it yields CASTPTSVVGETQYF.

The chain combines TRBV29-1 with TRBJ2-7; 11 positions agree with TRBD2. After removal of 5 bases from V and 5 bases from J, the junction contained 8 bases not matched to a gene. Germline V gene lookup returns CDR1 SQVTM and CDR2 ANQGSEA. The CDR3 is 14 amino acids. For the CDR3, the DNA is TGCAGCGTTCGGAGTAGCGGGAGGGCCGACGAGCAGTACTTC. Protein product: CSVRSSGRADEQYF.

The chain joins TRBV18 to TRBJ1-1; 11 bases agree with TRBD1. CDR1 is KGHSH, CDR2 LQKENI, per germline. V shed 3 bases and J 4 bases; nucleotides not matched to a gene: 10. The CDR3 is 17 amino acids. CDR3 bases: TGTGCCAGCTCACCCGGGAGGACAGGGGGCGTCGGCACTGAAGCTTTCTTT. The encoded protein is CASSPGRTGGVGTEAFF.

The rearrangement joins TRBV9 to TRBJ1-2, with 7 bases aligning to TRBD1. The germline gives CDR1 SGDLS, CDR2 YYNGEE. The CDR3 spans 16 residues. The V segment lost 0 bases and the J segment 2 bases; nucleotides outside the gene matches: 7. CDR3: CASSVAPGQSNYGYTF. Here the CDR3 DNA reads TGTGCCAGCAGCGTAGCCCCGGGACAGTCAAACTATGGCTACACCTTC. Full variable domain (outside the CDR3, taken from reference TRBV9 and TRBJ1-2): DSGVTQTPKHLITATGQRVTLRCSPRSGDLSVYWYQQSLDQGLQFLIQYYNGEERAKGNILERFSAQQFPDLHSELNLSSLELGDSALYFCASSVAPGQSNYGYTFGSGTRLTVV.

This clone has only one observation. Here the CDR3 reads CSLHPGGPTDTQYF. The CDR3 DNA sequence: TGCAGCCTTCATCCAGGGGGCCCCACAGATACGCAGTATTTT. The rearrangement links TRBV29-1 to TRBJ2-3, with 8 bases fitting TRBD1. This CDR3 has 14 amino acids. Germline values: CDR1 SQVTM, CDR2 ANQGSEA. V lost 8 bases, J lost 2 bases, and 9 bases stayed unmatched.

J is TRBJ1-5 and V is TRBV11-2, with no clear D. The ends were cut back, 5 bases at V and 0 bases at J, with 11 bases in the middle. CDR1 SGHAT and CDR2 FQNNGV come from the germline V gene. There are 15 residues in the CDR3. In DNA, the CDR3 is TGTGCCAGCAGCGCGCTGACTCTTAGCAATCAGCCCCAGCATTTT. It yields the protein CASSALTLSNQPQHF. The complete variable domain, with remaining parts taken from reference TRBV11-2 and TRBJ1-5, reads EAGVAQSPRYKIIEKRQSVAFWCNPISGHATLYWYQQILGQGPKLLIQFQNNGVVDDSQLPKDRFSAERLKGVDSTLKIQPAKLEDSAVYLCASSALTLSNQPQHFGDGTRLSIL.

The J gene is TRBJ1-1, the V gene TRBV2; 8 bases are a match to TRBD1. CDR3 length: 15 residues. V shed 6 bases and J 0 bases; nucleotides not matched to a gene: 6. Per germline, CDR1 SNHLY and CDR2 FYNNEI. The CDR3 sequence: CASSRTGLMNTEAFF. In nucleotides, the CDR3 is TGTGCCAGCAGCCGGACAGGGCTCATGAACACTGAAGCTTTCTTT.

This chain links TRBV27 with TRBJ2-7, with a possible D match to TRBD1 (6 bases). The germline gives CDR1 MNHEY, CDR2 SMNVEV (reference sequence). The CDR3 sequence is 15 residues long. V gave up 3 bases and J gave up 0 bases, with 12 bases separating them. CDR3 protein: CASSLGAQGSYEQYF. CDR3 bases: TGTGCCAGCAGTTTGGGGGCTCAGGGCTCCTACGAGCAGTACTTC.

The sample holds a few counts of this clone. The rearrangement uses TRBV2 and TRBJ2-1, with 13 bases aligning to TRBD2. The V gene end was trimmed by 4 bases and the J gene end by 0 bases; junction bases not matched to a gene: 12. Germline CDR1 is SNHLY and CDR2 is FYNNEI. CDR3 length equals 20 residues. CDR3 amino acids: CASSVKGTSGTPSSYNEQFF. The CDR3 bases are TGTGCCAGCAGTGTAAAGGGGACTAGCGGGACCCCTAGCTCCTACAATGAGCAGTTCTTC.

The chain carries TRBV18 and TRBJ2-1, with TRBD2 identical over 13 bases. This CDR3 has 19 residues. Germline values: CDR1 KGHSH, CDR2 LQKENI. With 0 bases clipped from V and 4 bases from J, the junction kept 9 bases outside the gene matches. The CDR3 is CASSPPGLAGSLSYNEQFF. DNA for the CDR3: TGTGCCAGCTCACCACCGGGACTAGCGGGAAGTCTGAGTTACAATGAGCAGTTCTTC.

The rearrangement joins TRBV29-1 to TRBJ2-7, with 7 bases matching TRBD2. Germline-derived CDR1 and CDR2 are SQVTM and ANQGSEA. This CDR3 is built from 14 residues. V was clipped by 4 bases and J by 0 bases; unmatched bases: 6. CDR3 region: CSVVREGFSYEQYF. Written as DNA, the CDR3 is TGCAGCGTTGTCAGGGAGGGCTTCTCCTACGAGCAGTACTTC.

The chain carries TRBV5-4 and TRBJ2-7, with TRBD2 identical over 16 bases. The CDR3 extends over 16 amino acids. Germline CDR1 is SGHNT and CDR2 is YYREEE (reference sequence). V was clipped by 3 bases and J by 6 bases; unmatched bases: 6. DNA for the CDR3: TGTGCCAGCAGCTCCGGGACTAGCGGGAGGGCCGCCGAGCAGTACTTC. This gives the protein CASSSGTSGRAAEQYF.

CDR3 in DNA: TGTGCCAGCAGTTTCGTGGGGACAGAGGGGGGTGAAAAACTGTTTTTT. Translation: CASSFVGTEGGEKLFF. The chain is built from TRBV28 and TRBJ1-4; 7 positions match TRBD1. V dropped 3 bases and J dropped 7; count of bases not matched to a gene: 11. Germline V lookup: CDR1 MDHEN, CDR2 SYDVKM. This CDR3 has 16 amino acids.

On this clone: A read error may produce the germline difference seen at one junction end. The J gene is TRBJ2-1, the V gene TRBV7-7; D is perhaps TRBD1 (6 bases). CDR1 SSHAT and CDR2 FNYEAQ come from the germline V gene (reference sequence). This CDR3 contains 13 residues. The CDR3 loop reads CASSRDRLHEQFF. The DNA for the CDR3 is TGTGCTAGCAGCCGCGACAGGTTGCATGAGCAGTTCTTC.

This chain joins TRBV9 and TRBJ1-4; 8 bases are a match to TRBD1. Per the germline V gene, CDR1 is SGDLS and CDR2 is YYNGEE. Germline trimming cut 0 bases from V and 2 bases from J; bases unmatched to any gene: 6. The CDR3 has 17 residues. For the CDR3, the DNA is TGTGCCAGCAGCGTAGCAGGGGGCGCGTCTACTAATGAAAAACTGTTTTTT. It encodes CASSVAGGASTNEKLFF.

This rearrangement joins TRBV4-3 to TRBJ1-2, with D maybe TRBD1 (6 bases). CDR1 is LGHNA and CDR2 is YSLEER in the germline V gene. V gave up 5 bases and J gave up 2 bases, with 12 bases separating them. This CDR3 comprises 14 residues. The CDR3 spells CASSDGQRNYGYTF. The CDR3 DNA reads as TGCGCCAGCAGCGATGGACAGAGAAACTATGGCTACACCTTC.